The 16 T cell receptor beta chains given below trace back to one sample, sequenced in a study of T-cell reconstitution after alpha-beta-depleted transplantation in children. Library preparation (for TCRbeta) was performed with unique molecular identifiers. In TCRdb, the PCR reads were re-called with MiXCR into one record per CDR3 protein. The sample shows roughly 570,000 distinct CDR3 sequences, roughly a quarter of them seen only once. The sample was PBMCs, taken before TCRalphabeta/CD19-depleted stem cell transplant. The source of these receptors is a boy under two years old with Wiskott-Aldrich syndrome, due to receive a stem cell transplant.

This clonotype was seen only a few times. The chain carries TRBV12-3 or TRBV12-4 and TRBJ2-3; maybe TRBD2 (5 bases). Trimming pared 5 bases from V and 6 bases from J, leaving 15 bases between. The length of the CDR3 is 14 residues. CDR3 coding DNA: TGTGCCAGCAGTCCGTGGACTCTCCCCGATACGCAGTATTTT. Protein: CASSPWTLPDTQYF.

The chain uses TRBV5-1 and TRBJ2-7, with a possible D match to TRBD1 (6 bases). V lost 4 bases and J 2 bases, leaving 10 bases between the germline ends. Germline CDR1 reads SGHRS; CDR2 reads YFSETQ. This CDR3 comprises 13 residues. The CDR3 here is CASSPGVPYEQYF. The CDR3 coding sequence is TGCGCCAGCAGCCCAGGGGTGCCCTACGAGCAGTACTTC.

The chain is built from TRBV20-1 and TRBJ1-6; TRBD1 matches 9 bases. The J segment lost 7 bases and the V segment lost 6 bases, leaving 4 bases of the junction unmatched. This CDR3 contains 13 residues. The V gene's germline CDR1 is DFQATT and CDR2 SNEGSKA (reference sequence). CDR3 in amino acids: CSAPGQGNSPLHF. The CDR3 nucleotides are TGCAGTGCGCCGGGACAGGGAAATTCACCCCTCCACTTT.

This clonotype came up a few times. The chain uses TRBV10-3 and TRBJ2-1; D is perhaps TRBD1 (6 bases). Germline values: CDR1 ENHRY, CDR2 SYGVKD. This CDR3 contains 15 residues. V lost 0 bases and J lost 3, with 9 bases in between. The CDR3 loop is CAISESGQYYNEQFF. The DNA for the CDR3 is TGTGCCATCAGTGAGTCAGGACAGTACTACAATGAGCAGTTCTTC.

The chain has TRBV12-3 or TRBV12-4 and TRBJ1-2; D gene unclear. V was clipped by 0 bases and J by 5 bases, with 4 bases between them. This CDR3 region has 12 residues. The CDR3 sequence is CASSLAQYGYTF. Written as DNA, the CDR3 is TGTGCCAGCAGTTTAGCGCAGTATGGCTACACCTTC.

This chain connects TRBV5-1 to TRBJ2-6; D gene uncertain. Trimming removed 0 bases from V and 0 bases from J, with 4 bases in between. Germline loops: CDR1 SGHRS, CDR2 YFSETQ. CDR3 size: 15 residues. The CDR3 reads CASSLANSGANVLTF. For the CDR3, the DNA is TGCGCCAGCAGCTTGGCCAACTCTGGGGCCAACGTCCTGACTTTC.

This clonotype appeared many times. The CDR3: CASSLQGGPYEQYF. For the CDR3, the DNA is TGTGCCAGCAGCTTACAGGGGGGGCCCTACGAGCAGTACTTC. The chain combines TRBV11-2 with TRBJ2-7; D tentatively reads TRBD1 or TRBD2 (7 bases each). Germline CDR1 and CDR2: SGHAT and FQNNGV. The CDR3 covers 14 residues. Trimming cost V 2 bases and J 2 bases, with 10 bases left between them.

The V gene is TRBV28, the J gene TRBJ2-1, with a tentative D call TRBD1 (6 bases). Germline CDR1 MDHEN, CDR2 SYDVKM. Trimming took 5 bases from V and 11 from J, leaving 10 bases between them. CDR3 length: 11 residues. DNA for the CDR3: TGTGCCAGCAGTCCGAGGGGGAAGCAGTTCTTC. Residues: CASSPRGKQFF.

CDR3 sequence: CASGTGAETQYF. For the CDR3, the DNA is TGTGCCAGCGGGACAGGGGCAGAGACCCAGTACTTC. This chain joins TRBV6-6 and TRBJ2-5; 10 bases map to TRBD1. The CDR3 totals 12 residues. J lost 4 bases, V lost 8 bases, and 1 base had no gene match. CDR1 MNHNY and CDR2 SVGAGI come from the germline V gene (reference sequence).

This clonotype was counted a few times. DNA of the CDR3: TGCGCCAGCAGCTTGGGGGCGGGGGCCAAAAACATTCAGTACTTC. It yields the protein CASSLGAGAKNIQYF. V usage is TRBV5-1 and J usage is TRBJ2-4, with a possible D match to TRBD2 (6 bases). The V gene's germline CDR1 is SGHRS and CDR2 YFSETQ. The CDR3 contains 15 residues. V was pared by 0 bases and J by 1 base, with 8 bases between. The full variable domain, in which reference TRBV5-1 and TRBJ2-4 provide the parts outside the CDR3, is KAGVTQTPRYLIKTRGQQVTLSCSPISGHRSVSWYQQTPGQGLQFLFEYFSETQRNKGNFPGRFSGRQFSNSRSEMNVSTLELGDSALYLCASSLGAGAKNIQYFGAGTRLSVL.

This clonotype was found a few times. The chain employs TRBV5-1 and TRBJ2-5; TRBD2 is a possible D gene (6 bases). The germline CDR1 and CDR2 sequences are SGHRS and YFSETQ. The length of the CDR3 is 14 residues. Trimming left V 2 bases short and J 4 bases short, with 12 bases between. The CDR3 DNA is TGCGCCAGCAGCTTCTGGGGAGGTGGAGAGACCCAGTACTTC. Amino acid sequence: CASSFWGGGETQYF.

The V gene is TRBV20-1, the J gene TRBJ2-5; a possible D gene is TRBD2 (6 bases). The CDR3 has 15 amino acids. The germline gives CDR1 DFQATT, CDR2 SNEGSKA (reference sequence). V lost 3 bases and J 5 bases, leaving 19 bases between the germline ends. CDR3 sequence (DNA): TGCAGTGCTAGTCTCGCCCGGGGCGGAGGGGAGACCCAGTACTTC. Translated, it gives CSASLARGGGETQYF.

Only a few counts were recorded for this clonotype. The V and J genes are TRBV20-1 and TRBJ2-1; unclear D gene. The CDR3 covers 10 residues. V lost 5 bases to trimming and J lost 8 bases, with 7 bases between them. Germline V gene data show CDR1 as DFQATT and CDR2 as SNEGSKA (reference sequence). This CDR3 reads CSAFSHEQFF. The CDR3 nucleotides read TGCAGTGCTTTTTCACATGAGCAGTTCTTC.

The gene calls are TRBV14 and TRBJ2-4; 7 bases align to TRBD1. CDR1 SGHDN and CDR2 FVKESK come from the germline V gene. J was trimmed by 1 base and V by 4 bases; bases with no gene match: 10. The CDR3 totals 17 residues. Written as DNA, the CDR3 is TGTGCCAGCAGCCGGTCAACAGGGGTAGGGGCCAAAAACATTCAGTACTTC. Its protein product is CASSRSTGVGAKNIQYF.

The chain uses TRBV11-2 and TRBJ1-6, with 8 positions matching TRBD1. The CDR3 runs to 14 residues. J gave up 9 bases and V 1 base, and 2 bases lay outside the gene matches. The germline V gene has CDR1 SGHAT and CDR2 FQNNGV. The CDR3 region has the DNA TGTGCCAGCAGCTTAGGCGACAGGGGTTCACCCCTCCACTTT. Amino acid sequence: CASSLGDRGSPLHF.

This clonotype was found a few times. The chain recombines TRBV5-1 with TRBJ1-1, with D perhaps TRBD1 (5 bases). Trimming took 4 bases from V and 4 from J, leaving 20 bases between them. Germline values: CDR1 SGHRS, CDR2 YFSETQ. This CDR3 contains 16 residues. The CDR3 DNA follows: TGCGCCAGCAGCCCCCGGGGGGGTAGGTCGGGCACTGAAGCTTTCTTT. Translation: CASSPRGGRSGTEAFF.